Shown below are 10 T cell receptor beta chains from a single sample sequenced in a study of cytomegalovirus exposure and HLA in healthy donors. It was with 60 Vbeta and 13 Jbeta primers that the PCR ran. TCRdb's table, derived via immunoSEQ multiplex PCR, lists solely in-frame clones and lacks some. The sample has 55,000 to 70,000 clones; 75% to 85% are singletons. Sequencing was performed on PBMCs. These receptors were taken from a middle-aged woman in good health and CMV-seronegative.

The rearrangement joins TRBV27 to TRBJ1-3, with D perhaps matching TRBD1 (6 bases). Per the germline V gene, CDR1 is MNHEY and CDR2 is SMNVEV (reference sequence). The CDR3 has 15 amino acids. The V and J ends lost 4 bases and 3 bases respectively, with 13 bases between them. CDR3 sequence: CASSSYQGSGNTIYF. The CDR3 DNA sequence: TGTGCCAGCAGTTCCTATCAGGGGAGTGGAAACACCATATATTTT.

The chain carries TRBV28 and TRBJ2-1, with D maybe TRBD1 (5 bases). This CDR3 comprises 11 residues. Per the germline V gene, CDR1 is MDHEN and CDR2 is SYDVKM. Trimming removed 4 bases from V and 10 bases from J, with 8 bases in between. The CDR3 sequence: CASSSPGEQFF. CDR3 bases: TGTGCCAGCAGTTCACCAGGGGAGCAGTTCTTC.

V is TRBV2 and J is TRBJ2-1, with 10 bases identical to TRBD1. Looked up from germline, CDR1 is SNHLY and CDR2 is FYNNEI. The CDR3 extends over 16 amino acids. V lost 6 bases and J lost 2; bases outside the gene matches: 7. The CDR3 is CASRATGGEAYNEQFF. The CDR3 region has the DNA TGTGCCAGCAGGGCGACAGGGGGCGAAGCCTACAATGAGCAGTTCTTC.

In its sample, this clone was seen a few times. This chain connects TRBV7-8 to TRBJ1-4; 7 positions agree with TRBD1. Per germline, CDR1 SGHVS and CDR2 FQNEAQ. V lost 4 bases, J lost 1 base, and 3 bases stayed unmatched. The CDR3 covers 15 residues. CDR3 residues: CASSSDRVTNEKLFF. The CDR3 DNA reads as TGTGCCAGCAGCTCCGACAGGGTAACTAATGAAAAACTGTTTTTT.

The gene calls are TRBV5-6 and TRBJ2-3, with 9 bases aligning to TRBD2. V lost 5 bases and J lost 4; bases outside the gene matches: 5. CDR1 is SGHDT and CDR2 is YYEEEE in the germline V gene. This CDR3 contains 14 residues. DNA for the CDR3: TGTGCCAGCAGGGCAAGGACTAGCGCAGATACGCAGTATTTT. This codes for CASRARTSADTQYF.

The genes are TRBV18 and TRBJ2-7, with 8 bases lining up with TRBD1. The CDR3 totals 15 residues. Germline trimming cut 3 bases from V and 1 base from J; bases unmatched to any gene: 5. Per the germline V gene, CDR1 is KGHSH and CDR2 is LQKENI. Here the CDR3 reads CASSPGQVLSYEQYF. The CDR3 nucleotides are TGTGCCAGCTCACCGGGACAGGTTCTTTCCTACGAGCAGTACTTC.

V and J are TRBV5-1 and TRBJ1-4, with D possibly TRBD1 on 6 matching bases. This CDR3 contains 16 residues. The ends were cut back, 0 bases at V and 4 bases at J, with 13 bases in the middle. Germline values: CDR1 SGHRS, CDR2 YFSETQ. CDR3 DNA sequence: TGCGCCAGCAGCTTGGGAGGGACACCCTTTAATGAAAAACTGTTTTTT. Amino acids: CASSLGGTPFNEKLFF.

The rearrangement uses TRBV6-1 and TRBJ1-5, with D hard to call. The CDR3 has 17 residues. CDR1 and CDR2 (germline): MNHNS, SASEGT. The V end was cut by 0 bases, the J end by 0 bases, with 12 bases between. The CDR3 loop is CASSEAGPTYSNQPQHF. DNA for the CDR3: TGTGCCAGCAGTGAAGCCGGTCCAACCTATAGCAATCAGCCCCAGCATTTT.

The V call is TRBV19, the J call TRBJ2-7; perhaps TRBD1 as D (6 bases). Germline lookup yields CDR1 LNHDA and CDR2 SQIVND (reference sequence). The CDR3 sequence is 13 residues long. The V gene lost 3 bases and the J gene lost 1 base, with 7 bases spanning the gap. CDR3 sequence: CASSITGSYEQYF. The CDR3 DNA follows: TGTGCCAGTAGTATTACAGGGTCCTACGAGCAGTACTTC. Based on the CDR3 plus reference TRBV19 and TRBJ2-7, the full variable domain is DGGITQSPKYLFRKEGQNVTLSCEQNLNHDAMYWYRQDPGQGLRLIYYSQIVNDFQKGDIAEGYSVSREKKESFPLTVTSAQKNPTAFYLCASSITGSYEQYFGPGTRLTVT.

The chain has TRBV6-6 and TRBJ1-5, with TRBD1 matching over 8 bases. The CDR3 loop spans 16 amino acids. Germline V gene lookup returns CDR1 MNHNY and CDR2 SVGAGI (reference sequence). Trimming cost V 2 bases and J 2 bases; bases outside gene matches: 5. In DNA form, the CDR3 reads TGTGCCAGCAGTTACCCGGACAGGGAACGCAATCAGCCCCAGCATTTT. Translated: CASSYPDRERNQPQHF.